One and the same sample provided the 22 T cell receptor beta chains below, sequenced in a study of blood T cell repertoires in COVID-19. TCRdb keeps only in-frame clones here, not all; method: immunoSEQ multiplex PCR. This sample has tens of thousands of clones; over 70% occur once, and the top ten carry about 15%. Source material: peripheral blood. The source is a man aged 55 to 70 with acute or convalescent COVID-19.

The CDR3: CASSPFKAQDGYTF. DNA for the CDR3: TGTGCCAGCAGCCCCTTTAAGGCCCAGGATGGCTACACCTTC. The chain carries TRBV5-5 and TRBJ1-2; D ambiguous. Per the germline V gene, CDR1 is SGHKS and CDR2 is YYEKEE (reference sequence). There are 14 residues in the CDR3. Trimming removed 4 bases at V and 6 bases at J, with 16 bases between.

The chain has TRBV27 and TRBJ1-3; a weak D match, TRBD1 (5 bases). CDR1 and CDR2 (germline): MNHEY, SMNVEV (reference sequence). This CDR3 comprises 15 residues. V lost 3 bases and J 3 bases, leaving 12 bases between the germline ends. The CDR3 nucleotides read TGTGCCAGCAGTTTCGGAACAGGTGGTGGAAACACCATATATTTT. Encoded protein: CASSFGTGGGNTIYF.

V and J are TRBV6-5 and TRBJ1-1, with a possible D match to TRBD1 (5 bases). This CDR3 has 13 residues. Germline V gene sequence: CDR1 MNHEY, CDR2 SVGAGI. V lost 7 bases and J 1 base, leaving 10 bases between the germline ends. The CDR3 bases are TGTGCCAGCATACAAGGGGCGAACACTGAAGCTTTCTTT. Translated, it gives CASIQGANTEAFF.

The V gene is TRBV3-1 (or the pseudogene TRBV3-2), the J gene TRBJ2-7; possibly TRBD2 for D (7 bases). Germline CDR1 LGHDT, CDR2 YNNKEL (reference sequence). The CDR3 is 15 amino acids. Trimming took off 4 bases at V and 4 bases at J, with 17 bases between the two ends. The CDR3 DNA sequence: TGTGCCAGCAGCCCTGGACAGCCGGGGGGATACGAGCAGTACTTC. It encodes CASSPGQPGGYEQYF.

CDR3 protein: CATSRVSWQSGNTIYF. CDR3 DNA sequence: TGTGCCACCAGCAGAGTCTCGTGGCAGTCTGGAAACACCATATATTTT. The V and J genes are TRBV15 and TRBJ1-3; unclear D gene. The germline V gene has CDR1 LNHNV and CDR2 YYDKDF (reference sequence). V gave up 1 base and J gave up 1 base, with 11 bases separating them. The CDR3 is made up of 16 amino acids.

This clone has a handful of counts. The V call is TRBV7-2, the J call TRBJ2-1; 15 bases are a match to TRBD2. The CDR3 has 18 residues. The V gene end was trimmed by 5 bases and the J gene end by 0 bases; junction bases not matched to a gene: 5. Germline V lookup: CDR1 SGHTA, CDR2 FQGNSA. The CDR3 sequence: CASSPGLAGGPSYNEQFF. The CDR3 nucleotides are TGTGCCAGCAGCCCGGGACTAGCGGGGGGCCCCTCCTACAATGAGCAGTTCTTC.

This clone has only one observation. This chain connects TRBV11-2 to TRBJ2-5; 8 bases align to TRBD1. V lost 1 base to trimming and J lost 1 base; unmatched junction nucleotides: 2. The germline V gene encodes CDR1 SGHAT and CDR2 FQNNGV. The length of the CDR3 is 15 residues. In DNA form, the CDR3 reads TGTGCCAGCAGCTTAGGGACAGGGCCCCAAGAGACCCAGTACTTC. This translates into CASSLGTGPQETQYF.

This chain links TRBV6-6 with TRBJ1-5; the match to TRBD1 covers 7 bases. Trimming cost V 6 bases and J 2 bases; bases outside gene matches: 4. The CDR3 sequence is 14 residues long. CDR1 is MNHNY and CDR2 is SVGAGI in the germline V gene (reference sequence). The chain's CDR3 is CASRIGQGNQPQHF. CDR3 sequence (DNA): TGTGCCAGCAGAATAGGACAGGGCAATCAGCCCCAGCATTTT.

The rearrangement joins TRBV18 to TRBJ2-1; a weak D match, TRBD1 (5 bases). V was shortened by 0 bases and J by 8 bases, with 8 bases between the two germline ends. From germline, CDR1 is KGHSH and CDR2 LQKENI. CDR3 size: 13 residues. The CDR3, as DNA: TGTGCCAGCTCACCACCCAGGGTAGATGAGCAGTTCTTC. It codes for CASSPPRVDEQFF.

This clone appeared a single time. The CDR3 spells CASSHGQGRGGYTF. The DNA of the CDR3 is TGTGCCAGCAGCCACGGACAGGGCAGAGGGGGCTACACCTTC. The V and J genes are TRBV3-1 (or the pseudogene TRBV3-2) and TRBJ1-2; TRBD1 aligns across 8 bases. The CDR3 is made up of 14 amino acids. The germline V gene has CDR1 LGHDT and CDR2 YNNKEL (reference sequence). V shed 3 bases, J shed 8 bases, and the junction held 8 bases outside the gene matches.

The chain uses TRBV6-2 or TRBV6-3 and TRBJ1-5, with TRBD1 as a possible D gene (5 bases). The V end lost 5 bases, the J end lost 6 bases, and 14 bases lay between the germline ends. The CDR3 is 14 residues long. Germline V gives CDR1 MNHEY, CDR2 SVGEGT. The CDR3 here is CASSQGGSGQPQHF. The DNA for the CDR3 is TGTGCCAGCAGTCAGGGAGGGTCAGGTCAGCCCCAGCATTTT.

A single count supports this clone. This rearrangement joins TRBV4-2 to TRBJ2-7; 8 positions agree with TRBD2. The V and J ends lost 2 bases and 7 bases, in that order; junction bases with no gene match: 10. CDR1 LGHNA and CDR2 YNFKEQ come from the germline V gene. This CDR3 has 15 amino acids. The CDR3 reads CASSQQGSGGWEQYF. In DNA form, the CDR3 reads TGTGCCAGCAGCCAACAGGGCAGCGGGGGTTGGGAGCAGTACTTC.

The V and J genes are TRBV7-9 and TRBJ1-1, with TRBD1 matching over 8 bases. In germline, CDR1 is SEHNR, CDR2 FQNEAQ (reference sequence). The CDR3 length is 16 residues. V lost 3 bases, J lost 6 bases, and 12 bases stayed unmatched. Written as DNA, the CDR3 is TGTGCCAGCAGCTTCTTGACAGGGGCTAGGAGTCCTGAAGCTTTCTTT. Translation gives CASSFLTGARSPEAFF.

The gene calls are TRBV19 and TRBJ1-4; 9 bases line up with TRBD1. The CDR3 has 15 amino acids. V was pared by 4 bases and J by 5 bases, with 5 bases of the junction left unmatched. The germline V gene has CDR1 LNHDA and CDR2 SQIVND (reference sequence). The CDR3 sequence: CASSTRTGENEKLFF. The CDR3 DNA follows: TGTGCCAGTAGTACCAGGACAGGGGAAAATGAAAAACTGTTTTTT.

This clone was seen a few times. The rearrangement links TRBV7-2 to TRBJ1-2; weak D call: TRBD1 (5 bases). CDR1 and CDR2 (germline): SGHTA, FQGNSA. Trimming left V 1 base short and J 0 bases short, with 15 bases between. There are 17 residues in the CDR3. In DNA form, the CDR3 reads TGTGCCAGCAGCTTAGGGGGTAGGGGTAGGGCTAACTATGGCTACACCTTC. Its protein product is CASSLGGRGRANYGYTF.

This clone appeared a single time. V and J are TRBV6-6 and TRBJ1-2; D ambiguous. Trimming cost V 4 bases and J 0 bases, with 12 bases left between them. CDR3 length equals 15 residues. Germline V lookup: CDR1 MNHNY, CDR2 SVGAGI (reference sequence). The CDR3 nucleotides read TGTGCCAGCAGTTTACGGGAGCAAGCTAACTATGGCTACACCTTC. Translating gives CASSLREQANYGYTF.

The chain has TRBV6-5 and TRBJ1-4, with D perhaps TRBD1 (5 bases). Per the germline V gene, CDR1 is MNHEY and CDR2 is SVGAGI. V lost 7 bases to trimming and J lost 5 bases, with 14 bases between them. This CDR3 contains 14 residues. The chain's CDR3 is CASIRQSKNEKLFF. The CDR3 DNA is TGTGCCAGCATCCGACAGTCGAAGAATGAAAAACTGTTTTTT.

This CDR3 reads CASSQLGQGGQPQHF. The CDR3 coding sequence is TGTGCCAGCAGCCAATTGGGACAGGGAGGACAGCCCCAGCATTTT. This chain links TRBV5-6 with TRBJ1-5; 9 bases map to TRBD1. The junction had 9 bases not matched to a gene; V was cut back by 4 bases and J by 7 bases. Germline V gene data show CDR1 as SGHDT and CDR2 as YYEEEE. This CDR3 has 15 amino acids.

The chain combines TRBV14 with TRBJ1-1; D unresolved. V dropped 2 bases and J dropped 5 bases, with 9 bases sitting between them. Germline V CDR1 and CDR2: SGHDN, FVKESK. The CDR3 is 13 amino acids. Written as DNA, the CDR3 is TGTGCCAGCAGCCAAATGACGGGGACTGAAGCTTTCTTT. Protein sequence: CASSQMTGTEAFF.

This clone was counted a single time. The rearrangement uses TRBV22-1 and TRBJ2-7; the listed D gene, TRBD2, was not tested against the DNA. TRBV22-1 is designated a pseudogene. The CDR3 has 16 residues. For the CDR3, the DNA is TGTCCTGGGAGCGCACGTCGGACTGGACGTCCCCTCGAGCAGTACTTC. Amino acids: CPGSARRTGRPLEQYF.

CDR3 nucleotide sequence: TGCGCCAGCAGCCACCGCGGACAGGGAGGGGAAAAACTGTTTTTT. Protein: CASSHRGQGGEKLFF. V gene TRBV4-3 combines with J gene TRBJ1-4; TRBD1 matches 8 bases. The CDR3 extends over 15 amino acids. V lost 3 bases and J lost 8; bases outside the gene matches: 8. Germline V lookup: CDR1 LGHNA, CDR2 YSLEER.

CDR3 residues: CASNRQGNQNNSPLHF. DNA for the CDR3: TGTGCCAGCAATAGACAGGGGAATCAGAATAATTCACCCCTCCACTTT. The chain links TRBV2 to TRBJ1-6, with 8 bases aligning to TRBD1. From germline, CDR1 is SNHLY and CDR2 FYNNEI. The CDR3 consists of 16 residues. Trimming cost V 7 bases and J 5 bases; bases outside gene matches: 10.